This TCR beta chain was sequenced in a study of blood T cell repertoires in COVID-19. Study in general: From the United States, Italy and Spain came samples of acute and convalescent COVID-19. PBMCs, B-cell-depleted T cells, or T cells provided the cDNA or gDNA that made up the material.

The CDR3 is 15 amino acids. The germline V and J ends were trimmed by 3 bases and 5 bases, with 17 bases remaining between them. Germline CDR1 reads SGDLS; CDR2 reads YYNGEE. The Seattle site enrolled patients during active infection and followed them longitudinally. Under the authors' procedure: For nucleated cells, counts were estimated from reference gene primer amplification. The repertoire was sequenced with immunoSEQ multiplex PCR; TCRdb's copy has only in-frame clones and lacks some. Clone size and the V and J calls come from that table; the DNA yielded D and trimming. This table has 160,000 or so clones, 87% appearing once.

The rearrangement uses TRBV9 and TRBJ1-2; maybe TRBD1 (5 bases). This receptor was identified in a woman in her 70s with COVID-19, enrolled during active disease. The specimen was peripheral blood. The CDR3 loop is CASSARGPGGYGYTF. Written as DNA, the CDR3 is TGTGCCAGCAGCGCGAGGGGTCCGGGGGGATATGGCTACACCTTC.